The entry that follows covers one T cell receptor beta chain sequence. This entry comes from a study of T cell responses to AZD1222 COVID-19 vaccine. V trimming: 6 bases; J trimming: 6 bases; junction bases outside the gene matches: 11. Germline loops: CDR1 MDHEN, CDR2 SYDVKM. This CDR3 contains 15 residues. Assay: immunoSEQ multiplex PCR; the TCRdb copy retains only in-frame clones and omits some. This sample has 150,000 to 200,000 clones; 90% to 95% occur once, and the top ten carry roughly 2.2%. This chain connects TRBV28 to TRBJ2-7, with 10 bases lining up with TRBD2. This TCR came from an adult in good health. This specimen was peripheral blood, taken on day 0 of AZD1222 vaccination. CDR3 in amino acids: CASSRVLAGFREQYF. The CDR3 bases are TGTGCCAGCAGCAGGGTACTAGCGGGATTCCGCGAGCAGTACTTC.